The T cell receptor (beta chain) described here comes from a study of cytomegalovirus exposure and HLA in healthy donors (dated by TCRdb to 2015 to 2018). For context, the study as a whole: According to an earlier analysis of around 600 of the donors, 150 million to 200 million T cells yielded some 120 million unique TCR beta sequences and about 300 Gb of sequence data. Among the roughly 370 genotyped donors, 81% belonged to the genetic ancestry cluster associated with self-reported Caucasian donors. Typing coverage varied by locus: roughly 629-630 donors for A, B, C, DRB1 and DQB1; more than 500 for DQA1; approximately 570 for DPA1; 400 to 480 for DPB1. A later analysis re-analyzed previously published TCR beta repertoires from roughly 600 donors and added high-resolution HLA genotyping to study TCR occurrence patterns. Among under 450 genotyped donors of the cohort, an average of 235,054 unique TCR beta nucleotide sequences were sequenced per donor, roughly 20% of them non-productive. The study aimed to test whether signatures of past pathogen exposure could be identified by cataloging public T cell receptors. Genome-wide SNP genotypes for about three fifths of the roughly 670 donors were used in a later genetic analysis, which treated that subset as a discovery cohort. The study profiled the T cell repertoires of some 610 subjects by immunosequencing and related them to cytomegalovirus serostatus. Rather than drawing on any new phenotypic data, the later analysis identified candidate immune exposures from TCR beta sequences and the way those sequences occurred across donors. Both class I and class II loci were covered by HLA typing, at four-digit resolution. To predict cytomegalovirus infection status, the study combined high-throughput TCR immunosequencing, statistical association of individual TCRs with disease status, and machine learning. Four to six DR-DQ haplotypes were handled as single units for association and clustering, since linkage in the cohort was strong. An earlier analysis of fewer than 750 of the donors used high-throughput TCR beta sequencing to judge whether each TCR beta V gene segment behaved as functional or pseudogenic. Donor age, sex, ethnicity and CMV serostatus were compiled together with the repertoire data. Besides the first cohort of more than 650 subjects, a separate validation cohort made up of about 120 different subjects was used. All discovery cohort repertoires had been generated using a single sequencing platform. An early release covering some 640 HLA-typed donors comprised about 300 gigabases of sequencing data and some 79 million unique TCR sequences. Overall study results and their limits: It was suggested by the authors that the approach could potentially be generalized to other disease states and immunological phenotypes. HLA typing was unavailable for some donors at each locus, so association tests used only the typed subset. Linkage disequilibrium might explain the correlated functional status among segregating V segments, but an unknown experimental factor could not be ruled out. Seventeen rarely observed V segments, including chromosome 9 orphons, were excluded from the earlier analysis of some 590 of the donors because counts were too low. In both the original and validation cohorts, the classifier was reported to diagnose cytomegalovirus status with high specificity and sensitivity. In vitro tests confirmed that a few of the cytomegalovirus-associated TCR beta chains recognize cytomegalovirus antigens. This cohort had only TCR beta chains sequenced, and the lack of alpha or paired-chain data limited which features could be detected. In a later analysis, most CMV-associated TCR beta chains were found to appear HLA-restricted, with HLA associations seemingly driven largely by CMV exposure. Some IMGT-functional V segments, including TRBV6-2 and TRBV6-3, could not be distinguished by the 87-base-pair reads and were therefore excluded. A later analysis reported that several top co-occurrence clusters appeared linked to parvovirus B19, influenza, CMV and Epstein-Barr virus. In a later analysis, some 18,000 TCR beta sequences were associated with specific HLA alleles at a false discovery rate of 0.05. Most TCR sequences were observed very rarely across donors, whereas some public TCRs were present in many individuals. In a later analysis, TCR association rates were found to vary across HLA loci, with the most associated TCRs seen for DRB1 alleles and the fewest for HLA-C alleles. In a later genetic analysis, fewer N-insertions in productive TCRs were reported among donors in an Asian-associated ancestry cluster than the roughly 670-donor mean. A later genetic analysis associated a missense DCLRE1C variant with V-gene and J-gene trimming of TCR beta chains, and an independent cohort replicated the association. A cluster of highly shared sequence variants was judged likely to be a technical artifact of the sequencing pipeline. CMV serostatus was the only immune exposure information available for the cohort. When HLA alleles, especially DR and DQ, strongly co-occurred, attributing TCR associations to individual alleles was difficult. In a later analysis, HLA-associated TCR beta chains were found to be more clonally expanded and to have lower generation probabilities than equally common non-associated chains. Roughly uniform sequencing depth across donors was assumed in presence/absence analyses, although this assumption may not hold. In the study, 150 to 200 TCR beta chains were listed as associated with cytomegalovirus. In an earlier analysis of roughly 500 of the donors, most TCR beta V segments appeared in productive rearrangements about 90% or about 30% of the time, broadly matching IMGT annotations. A further reported finding was that TCR beta sequences accurately predicted the HLA-A and HLA-B alleles for most subjects in the first cohort.

Points on this clone: This clone's antigen is unknown. Per-base qualities were not stored, and no clone one base away is much larger.

The cohort comprised some 700 healthy bone marrow donors. All cohort members were sampled while nominally healthy, although unrecorded immune exposures were likely present. The donor tested CMV seropositive and was one of the 289 seropositive cohort members. Each donor provided a peripheral blood sample, and peripheral blood mononuclear cells were used for TCR beta sequencing. Genomic DNA was extracted from the blood cell samples with the Qiagen DNeasy Blood Extraction Kit. Receptor libraries were prepared by the immunoSEQ multiplex PCR assay. For the multiplex PCR, a mixture combining 60 forward primers for TCR Vbeta segments and 13 reverse primers for TCR Jbeta segments was used. A multiplex PCR assay on genomic DNA amplified the CDR3 region of rearranged TCR beta genes. The amplified TCR beta libraries were sequenced on the Illumina HiSeq System as 87-base-pair reads. Under the source paper's analysis protocol: A later analysis counted about 76 million unique TCR beta chains across the 600 to 850 repertoires, and 10 million to 12 million of these chains were shared by at least two donors. Raw reads were error-corrected and collapsed into unique sequences with a nearest-neighbor algorithm that merged closely related sequences to remove PCR and sequencing errors. V, D and J gene segments were assigned by aligning CDR3 sequences to IMGT reference sequences. Each retained sequence needed at least a six-nucleotide match to both a V gene segment and a J gene segment. Rearrangements were classified as productive when the CDR3 lacked stop codons and remained in frame with V and J, and all other rearrangements were classified as non-productive. Following IMGT convention, CDR3 was defined as the stretch from the second conserved V-encoded cysteine up to the conserved J-encoded phenylalanine. The earlier analysis of about 570 of the donors excluded any sequence lacking an unambiguous match to a single V gene segment. In an earlier analysis of several hundred of the donors, V segments were called functional above 56.7% productive rearrangements and were called segregating when the between-donor standard deviation exceeded 5%. A statistical classification framework was built to diagnose cytomegalovirus status from the catalog of TCR beta chain sequences. In a later analysis, V and J genes were assigned by comparing TCR nucleotide sequences against IMGT/GENE-DB human TR gene sequences. The TCRdist pipeline was used in a later analysis to assign CDR3 sequences and most-parsimonious VDJ recombination scenarios. In a later analysis, each TCR beta chain was defined by its CDR3 amino acid sequence together with its V-gene family, and reads lacking a unique V-gene family were excluded. In a later analysis, around 650 highly shared, low-generation-probability nucleotide sequences were removed to address suspected cross-contamination and a sequencing artifact. In a later analysis, a clonal expansion index for each public chain was calculated from normalized within-repertoire ranks of inferred template counts. Generation probabilities in a later analysis came from a VDJ recombination model fitted to out-of-frame rearrangements, and those results were checked against IGoR. In a later analysis, TCR-TCR, TCR-HLA and TCR-CMV co-occurrence was scored with hypergeometric tests, and a repertoire-size bias correction was applied to TCR pairs. A later analysis estimated false discovery rates by permuting HLA or CMV assignments 20 times. A later analysis grouped co-occurring TCRs with DBSCAN, adding TCRdist sequence similarity when clustering within HLA-allele-positive subsets. Co-occurrence clustering excluded repertoires with fewer than 30,000 or more than 120,000 public chains, plus five with anomalous nucleotide sharing. TCRdb mirrors the immuneACCESS table, restricted to in-frame sequences. Some clones are absent from its copies; in checked studies, under half trace to an unresolved V gene, and the reason for the others is unknown. The DNA was the basis for D and trimming; V, J and clone size are from that table. For this sample the table gives fewer than 200,000 clones, of which 81% were detected only once. 4.9% of the sample rests with the top ten.

The CDR3 goes from the cysteine to the phenylalanine over 13 residues. Only the CDR3 DNA stays, 39 bases, in frame from base 1. The germline V gene yields MDHEN for CDR1 and SYDVKM for CDR2. The germline ends are 11 bases apart after V is trimmed by 4 bases and J by 5 bases. The chain is made from TRBV28 and TRBJ1-2, with a weak D call of TRBD1 (6 bases match). The sequence came from a woman between 18 and 30 years old in good health and CMV-seropositive. Sequencing was carried out using PBMCs. The CDR3 protein is CASSYPGTYGYTF. The base sequence is TGTGCCAGCAGTTATCCCGGGACATATGGCTACACCTTC.